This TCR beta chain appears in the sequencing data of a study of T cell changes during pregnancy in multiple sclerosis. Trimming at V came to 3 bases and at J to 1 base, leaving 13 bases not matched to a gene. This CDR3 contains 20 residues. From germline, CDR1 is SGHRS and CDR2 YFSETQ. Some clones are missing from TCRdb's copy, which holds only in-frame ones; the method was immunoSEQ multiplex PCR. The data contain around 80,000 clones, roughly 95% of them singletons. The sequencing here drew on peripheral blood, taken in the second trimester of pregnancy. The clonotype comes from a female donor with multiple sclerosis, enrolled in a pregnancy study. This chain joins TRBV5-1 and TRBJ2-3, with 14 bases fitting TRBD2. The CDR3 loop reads CASSSHTTSGRARGTDTQYF. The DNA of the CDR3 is TGCGCCAGCAGCTCGCACACGACTAGCGGGAGGGCTCGGGGCACAGATACGCAGTATTTT.